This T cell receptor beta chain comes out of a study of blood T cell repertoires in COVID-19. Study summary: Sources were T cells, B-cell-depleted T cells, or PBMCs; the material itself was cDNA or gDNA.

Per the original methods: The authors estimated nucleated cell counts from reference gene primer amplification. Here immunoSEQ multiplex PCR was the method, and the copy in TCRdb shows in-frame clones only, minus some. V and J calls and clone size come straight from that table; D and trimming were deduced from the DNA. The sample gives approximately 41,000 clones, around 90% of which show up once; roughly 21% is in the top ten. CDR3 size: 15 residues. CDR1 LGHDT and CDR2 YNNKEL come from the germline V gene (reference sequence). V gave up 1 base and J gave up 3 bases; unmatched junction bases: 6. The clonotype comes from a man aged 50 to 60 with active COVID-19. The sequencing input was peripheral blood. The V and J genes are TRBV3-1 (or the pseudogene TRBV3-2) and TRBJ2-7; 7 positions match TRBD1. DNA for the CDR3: TGTGCCAGCAGCCAAGGCCGGGACAGCTTCTACGAGCAGTACTTC. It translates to CASSQGRDSFYEQYF.